This T cell receptor (beta chain) was sequenced in a study of blood T cell repertoires in COVID-19. The germline V gene encodes CDR1 SQVTM and CDR2 ANQGSEA. With 2 bases clipped from V and 4 bases from J, the junction kept 10 bases outside the gene matches. This CDR3 region has 15 residues. Per the original data handling: Amplification with reference gene primers provided the estimates of nucleated cell counts. TCRdb keeps only in-frame clones here, not all; method: immunoSEQ multiplex PCR. V, J and clone size are taken as reported in that table, and D and trimming were inferred from the DNA itself. This table has about 210,000 clones, 75% to 85% appearing once.

Sequenced material: peripheral blood. V usage is TRBV29-1 and J usage is TRBJ2-5, with 7 nucleotides matching TRBD2. This receptor was identified in a man aged 60-69 years with acute or convalescent COVID-19. CDR3 coding DNA: TGCAGCGTTGAAATGACTAGCTCAAAAGGAGAGACCCAGTACTTC. Protein: CSVEMTSSKGETQYF.